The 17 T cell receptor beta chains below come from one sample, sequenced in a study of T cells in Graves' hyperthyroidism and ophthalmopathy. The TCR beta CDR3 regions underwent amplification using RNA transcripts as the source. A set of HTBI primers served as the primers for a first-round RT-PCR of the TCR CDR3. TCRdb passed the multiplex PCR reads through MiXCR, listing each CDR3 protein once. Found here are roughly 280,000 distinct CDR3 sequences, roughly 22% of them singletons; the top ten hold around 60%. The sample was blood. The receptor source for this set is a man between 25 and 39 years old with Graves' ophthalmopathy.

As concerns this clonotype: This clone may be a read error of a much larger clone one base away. The CDR3 region is CATSPGLWAYEQYF. DNA of the CDR3: TGTGCCACCAGCCCGGGACTATGGGCCTACGAGCAGTACTTC. V and J are TRBV15 and TRBJ2-7; 7 bases are a match to TRBD2. J lost 2 bases, V lost 5 bases, and 6 bases had no gene match. The CDR3 extends over 14 amino acids. CDR1 and CDR2 (germline): LNHNV, YYDKDF (reference sequence).

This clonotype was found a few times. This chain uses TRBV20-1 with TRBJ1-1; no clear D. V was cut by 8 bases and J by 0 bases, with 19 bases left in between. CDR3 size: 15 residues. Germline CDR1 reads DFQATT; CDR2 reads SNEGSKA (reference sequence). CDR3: CSPYLGRGMNTEAFF. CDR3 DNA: TGCAGTCCCTACCTCGGCCGTGGTATGAACACTGAAGCTTTCTTT.

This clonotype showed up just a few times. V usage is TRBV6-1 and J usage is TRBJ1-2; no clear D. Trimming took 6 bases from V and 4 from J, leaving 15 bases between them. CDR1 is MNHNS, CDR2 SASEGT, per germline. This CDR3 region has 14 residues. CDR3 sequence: CASSPRLEIYGYTF. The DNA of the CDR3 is TGTGCCAGCAGCCCGAGGCTGGAAATCTATGGCTACACCTTC.

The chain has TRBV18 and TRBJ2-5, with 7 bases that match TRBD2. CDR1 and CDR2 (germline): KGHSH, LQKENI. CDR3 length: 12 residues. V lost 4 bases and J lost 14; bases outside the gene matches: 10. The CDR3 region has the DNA TGTGCCAGCTCACGGGAGCGGGAAGTGCTTTACTTC. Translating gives CASSREREVLYF.

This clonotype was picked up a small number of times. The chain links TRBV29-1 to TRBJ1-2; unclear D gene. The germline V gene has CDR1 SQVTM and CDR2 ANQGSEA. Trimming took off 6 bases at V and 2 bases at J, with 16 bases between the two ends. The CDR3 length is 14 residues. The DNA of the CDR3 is TGCAGCGTGTCCGAGACTATGGAGAACTATGGCTACACCTTC. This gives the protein CSVSETMENYGYTF. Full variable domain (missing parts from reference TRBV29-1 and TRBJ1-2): SAVISQKPSRDICQRGTSLTIQCQVDSQVTMMFWYRQQPGQSLTLIATANQGSEATYESGFVIDKFPISRPNLTFSTLTVSNMSPEDSSIYLCSVSETMENYGYTFGSGTRLTVV.

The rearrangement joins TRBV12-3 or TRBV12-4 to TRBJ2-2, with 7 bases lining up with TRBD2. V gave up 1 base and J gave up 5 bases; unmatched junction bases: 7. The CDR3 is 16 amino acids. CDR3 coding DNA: TGTGCCAGCAGTTTAGAGCTCGGGAGGATTACCGGGGAGCTGTTTTTT. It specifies CASSLELGRITGELFF.

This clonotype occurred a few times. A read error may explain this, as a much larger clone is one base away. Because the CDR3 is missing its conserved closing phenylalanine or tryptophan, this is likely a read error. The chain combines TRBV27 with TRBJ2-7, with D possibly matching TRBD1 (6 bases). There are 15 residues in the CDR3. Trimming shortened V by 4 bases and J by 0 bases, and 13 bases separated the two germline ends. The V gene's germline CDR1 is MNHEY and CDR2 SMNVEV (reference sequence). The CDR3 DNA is TGTGCCAGCAGTTCTCGACAGGTTACCTCCTACGAGCAGTACTCC. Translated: CASSSRQVTSYEQYS.

The CDR3 DNA reads as TGCAGCGTCCCCGCTAGCGGGAGTACTGGGGGGCACGAGCAGTACTTC. Translation gives CSVPASGSTGGHEQYF. The V gene is TRBV29-1, the J gene TRBJ2-7, with 10 bases fitting TRBD2. Per the germline V gene, CDR1 is SQVTM and CDR2 is ANQGSEA. The trim removed 6 bases at V and 5 bases at J, leaving 16 bases unmatched. CDR3 size: 16 residues.

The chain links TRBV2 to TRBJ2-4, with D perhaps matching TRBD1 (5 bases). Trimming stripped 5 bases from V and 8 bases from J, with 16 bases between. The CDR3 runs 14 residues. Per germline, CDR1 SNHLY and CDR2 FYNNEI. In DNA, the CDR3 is TGTGCCAGCAGTTCCGCTAGGCAGGGCGACATTCAGTACTTC. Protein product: CASSSARQGDIQYF. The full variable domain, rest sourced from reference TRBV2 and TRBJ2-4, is EPEVTQTPSHQVTQMGQEVILRCVPISNHLYFYWYRQILGQKVEFLVSFYNNEISEKSEIFDDQFSVERPDGSNFTLKIRSTKLEDSAMYFCASSSARQGDIQYFGAGTRLSVL.

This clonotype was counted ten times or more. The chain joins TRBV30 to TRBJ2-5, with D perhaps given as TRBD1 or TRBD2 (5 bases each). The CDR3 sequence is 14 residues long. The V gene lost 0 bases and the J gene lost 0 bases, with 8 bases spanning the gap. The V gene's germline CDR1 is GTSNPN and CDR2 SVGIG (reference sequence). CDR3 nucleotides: TGTGCCTGGAGTGTCGAGGGGTACCAAGAGACCCAGTACTTC. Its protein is CAWSVEGYQETQYF.

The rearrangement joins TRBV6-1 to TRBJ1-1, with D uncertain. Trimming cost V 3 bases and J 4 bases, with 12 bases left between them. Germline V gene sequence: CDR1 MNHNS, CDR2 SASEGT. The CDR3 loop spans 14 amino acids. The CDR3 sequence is CASSEGLEGTEAFF. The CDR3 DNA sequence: TGTGCCAGCAGTGAGGGCTTAGAGGGCACTGAAGCTTTCTTT.

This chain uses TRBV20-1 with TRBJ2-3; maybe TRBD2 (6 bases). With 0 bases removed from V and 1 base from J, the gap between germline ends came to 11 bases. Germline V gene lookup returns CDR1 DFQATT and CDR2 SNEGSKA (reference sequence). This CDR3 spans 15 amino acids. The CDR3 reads CSARDGAGRTDTQYF. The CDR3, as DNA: TGCAGTGCTAGAGATGGGGCGGGACGCACAGATACGCAGTATTTT.

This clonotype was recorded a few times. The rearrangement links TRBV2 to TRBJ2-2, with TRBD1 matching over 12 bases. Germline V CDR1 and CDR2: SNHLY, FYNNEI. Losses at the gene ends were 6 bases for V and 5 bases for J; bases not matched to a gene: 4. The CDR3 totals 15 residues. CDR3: CASRGQGATTGELFF. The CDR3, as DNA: TGTGCCAGCAGGGGACAGGGGGCGACGACCGGGGAGCTGTTTTTT.

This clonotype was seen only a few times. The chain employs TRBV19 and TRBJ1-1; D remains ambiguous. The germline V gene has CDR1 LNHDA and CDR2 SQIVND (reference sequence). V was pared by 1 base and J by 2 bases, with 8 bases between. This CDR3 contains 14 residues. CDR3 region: CASSIGTANTEAFF. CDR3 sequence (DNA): TGTGCCAGTAGTATAGGGACGGCAAACACTGAAGCTTTCTTT.

CDR3 DNA sequence: TGTGCCAGTGGGACAGGGGCGATGGACGAGCAGTACTTC. It encodes CASGTGAMDEQYF. The chain carries TRBV19 and TRBJ2-7, with 10 bases aligning to TRBD1. The germline CDR1 and CDR2 sequences are LNHDA and SQIVND (reference sequence). The CDR3 consists of 13 residues. V trimming: 8 bases; J trimming: 5 bases; junction bases outside the gene matches: 6.

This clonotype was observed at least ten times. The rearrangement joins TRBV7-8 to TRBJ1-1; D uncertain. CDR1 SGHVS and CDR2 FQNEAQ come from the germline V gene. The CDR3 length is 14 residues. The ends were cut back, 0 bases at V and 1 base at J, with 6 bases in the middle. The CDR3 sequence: CASSLAFPNTEAFF. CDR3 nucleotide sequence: TGTGCCAGCAGCTTAGCGTTCCCGAACACTGAAGCTTTCTTT.

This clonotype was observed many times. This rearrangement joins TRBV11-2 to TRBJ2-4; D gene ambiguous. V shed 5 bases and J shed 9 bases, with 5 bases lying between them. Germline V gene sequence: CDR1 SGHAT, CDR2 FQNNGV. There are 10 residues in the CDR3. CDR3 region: CASSKSIQYF. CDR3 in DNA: TGTGCCAGCAGCAAGTCCATTCAGTACTTC.